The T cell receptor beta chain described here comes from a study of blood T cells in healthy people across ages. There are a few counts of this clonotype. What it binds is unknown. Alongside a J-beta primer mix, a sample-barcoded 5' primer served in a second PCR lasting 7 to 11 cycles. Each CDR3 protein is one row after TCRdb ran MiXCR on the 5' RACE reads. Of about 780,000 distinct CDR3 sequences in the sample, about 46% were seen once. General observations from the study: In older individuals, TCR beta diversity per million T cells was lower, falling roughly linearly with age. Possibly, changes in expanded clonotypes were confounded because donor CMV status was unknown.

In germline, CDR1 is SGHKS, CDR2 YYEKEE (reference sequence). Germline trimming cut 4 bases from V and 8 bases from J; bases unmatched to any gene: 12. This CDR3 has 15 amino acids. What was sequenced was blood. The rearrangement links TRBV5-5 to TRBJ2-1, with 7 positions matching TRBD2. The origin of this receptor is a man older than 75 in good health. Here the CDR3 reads CASSHQSGRADEQFF. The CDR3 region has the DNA TGTGCCAGCAGCCACCAGAGTGGGAGGGCGGATGAGCAGTTCTTC. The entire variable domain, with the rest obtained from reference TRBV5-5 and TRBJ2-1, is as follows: DAGVTQSPTHLIKTRGQQVTLRCSPISGHKSVSWYQQVLGQGPQFIFQYYEKEERGRGNFPDRFSARQFPNYSSELNVNALLLGDSALYLCASSHQSGRADEQFFGPGTRLTVL.